Listed below are T cell receptor beta chains from one sample, sequenced in a study of blood T cell repertoires in COVID-19. Clones were sequenced by immunoSEQ multiplex PCR, and TCRdb holds only the in-frame ones, with some missing. The sample consists of tens of thousands of clones, roughly 87% of them appearing once. Input material: peripheral blood. The receptors derive from a man at least 80 years old with acute or convalescent COVID-19. Both conserved end residues are part of each CDR3. The D gene is left open where the match is weak. Expanded clones are given a class, and other clones once, few, many or no size at all.

.	TRBV30	.	TRBJ1-4	CAWSVQSGRNEKLFF	TGTGCCTGGAGTGTACAGTCAGGGCGGAATGAAAAACTGTTTTTT
TRBD1	TRBV5-4	few	TRBJ1-2	CASRTGQGYKGYTF	TGTGCCAGCAGGACTGGACAGGGCTATAAGGGCTACACCTTC
TRBD1	TRBV2	.	TRBJ1-1	CASSRQGGNTEAFF	TGTGCCAGCAGTAGACAGGGGGGGAACACTGAAGCTTTCTTT
TRBD2	TRBV6-6	.	TRBJ2-1	CASSYPPGLAWAEQFF	TGTGCCAGCAGTTACCCTCCGGGACTAGCGTGGGCTGAGCAGTTCTTC
.	TRBV6-1	.	TRBJ2-1	CASSDVNRYNEQFF	TGTGCCAGCAGTGATGTAAACAGGTACAATGAGCAGTTCTTC
.	TRBV19	few	TRBJ2-2	CASSIANRAANTGELFF	TGTGCCAGTAGTATAGCCAACCGAGCTGCTAACACCGGGGAGCTGTTTTTT
.	TRBV7-9	once	TRBJ1-3	CASSLLGPNTIYF	TGTGCCAGCAGCTTACTTGGCCCGAACACCATATATTTT
.	TRBV5-1	.	TRBJ2-3	CASSLGLQDTQYF	TGCGCCAGCAGCTTAGGATTACAGGATACGCAGTATTTT
TRBD1	TRBV7-2	.	TRBJ1-2	CASSSRGDGGYTF	TGTGCCAGCAGCTCCAGGGGGGACGGGGGCTACACCTTC
.	TRBV3-1/TRBV3-2	.	TRBJ1-3	CASSPPQLENTIYF	TGTGCCAGCAGCCCCCCCCAATTGGAGAACACCATATATTTT
TRBD2	TRBV4-3	.	TRBJ2-2	CASSQERGGGAANTGELFF	TGCGCCAGCAGCCAAGAACGGGGGGGCGGGGCGGCGAACACCGGGGAGCTGTTTTTT
.	TRBV10-2	.	TRBJ2-1	CASSSNRVDEQFF	TGCGCCAGCTCTTCAAACAGGGTAGATGAGCAGTTCTTC
TRBD2	TRBV7-9	few	TRBJ2-1	CASSSGLAASYNEQFF	TGTGCCAGCAGTTCAGGACTAGCGGCCTCCTACAATGAGCAGTTCTTC
TRBD2	TRBV24-1	few	TRBJ2-1	CATSTSGYNEQFF	TGTGCCACCAGTACTAGCGGTTACAATGAGCAGTTCTTC
.	TRBV4-1	.	TRBJ1-3	CASSQDPSGVGSGNTIYF	TGCGCCAGCAGCCAAGATCCCTCAGGGGTCGGCTCTGGAAACACCATATATTTT
.	TRBV19	once	TRBJ2-5	CASSRRGRATETQYF	TGTGCCAGTTCACGGAGGGGGAGGGCCACAGAGACCCAGTACTTC
.	TRBV6-2/TRBV6-3	.	TRBJ1-5	CASSSFSNQPQHF	TGTGCCAGCAGTTCCTTTAGCAATCAGCCCCAGCATTTT
.	TRBV7-8	.	TRBJ1-4	CASSRPGGNEKLFF	TGTGCCAGCAGCCGCCCAGGAGGGAATGAAAAACTGTTTTTT
TRBD1	TRBV11-2	few	TRBJ2-7	CASSLGTGRSSSYEQYF	TGTGCCAGCAGCTTGGGGACAGGGAGGTCCTCCTCCTACGAGCAGTACTTC
TRBD1	TRBV11-3	.	TRBJ1-1	CASSPRTGLNTEAFF	TGTGCCAGCAGCCCCCGGACAGGGTTGAACACTGAAGCTTTCTTT
TRBD1	TRBV5-1	.	TRBJ1-2	CASSLAGTGGSGYTF	TGCGCCAGCAGCTTGGCCGGGACAGGGGGATCTGGCTACACCTTC
.	TRBV19	few	TRBJ1-1	CASSIDRQAEAFF	TGTGCCAGTAGTATTGATCGGCAGGCAGAAGCTTTCTTT
.	TRBV19	once	TRBJ1-2	CASSKAALANYGYTF	TGTGCCAGTAGTAAAGCGGCGTTAGCTAACTATGGCTACACCTTC
TRBD1	TRBV7-8	.	TRBJ1-4	CASSLDRQGREEKLFF	TGTGCCAGCAGCTTAGACCGACAGGGAAGGGAGGAAAAACTGTTTTTT
.	TRBV6-5	.	TRBJ2-7	CASRGRTVPYEQYF	TGTGCCAGCAGGGGGAGGACTGTTCCCTACGAGCAGTACTTC
.	TRBV5-4	.	TRBJ1-2	CASSLDSYYGYTF	TGTGCCAGCAGCTTGGACAGCTACTATGGCTACACCTTC